The source of this TCR beta chain is a study of T-cell reconstitution after alpha-beta-depleted transplantation in children (dated by TCRdb to the mid-2010s). At the level of the whole study: Using TCR repertoire profiling, the study followed T-cell immune reconstitution in a quantitative way in children after TCRalphabeta/CD19-depleted allogeneic hematopoietic cell transplantation.

There are many counts of this clonotype. Its specific antigen is unknown. No base quality information exists; no much larger clone differs at one position. Receptor libraries were prepared by PCR. The listed sequencing device is Illumina HiSeq 2500. TCR library preparation used molecular barcoding, with unique molecular identifiers applied to normalize quantification of the TCRbeta repertoire. TCRdb reworked the public reads: Q25 trimming with fastp, MiXCR clone assembly, productive beta chains retained. A single entry per CDR3 protein holds the most common genes and DNA from its merged rows. This sample has 500,000 to 750,000 distinct CDR3 sequences in its table, and 10% to 15% of those were observed once. Over 2% of the sample is held by the ten biggest clonotypes. Overall results and qualifications from the work: Over the following months the frequencies of hyperexpanded clones went down, and after one year T-cell counts and TCRbeta diversity were mostly credited to newly produced T cells. The apparently early alphabetaT-cell count recovery about two months after transplant was reportedly dependent on only several hundred rapidly expanded clones derived from non-depleted graft cells. In some patients, the high TCRbeta diversity seen at day 60 was put down to recipient T cells and intrathymic progenitors that had survived conditioning.

Trimming takes 0 bases from V and 6 bases from J, and the germline ends sit 12 bases apart. The CDR3 contains 15 residues, cysteine and phenylalanine counted. Only the CDR3 DNA is retained, 45 bases long and in frame from the first base. CDR1 and CDR2 were assigned from the germline V gene as MNHEY and SVGAGI. According to the study, the label for this sample's treatment or condition signals: allogeneic hematopoietic cell transplantation with graft depleted of TCRalphabeta T cells and CD19 B cells. The transplant recipients were children given TCRalphabeta/CD19-depleted allogeneic hematopoietic cell grafts.

The material sequenced was PBMCs, mostly from graft donor cells, taken 360 days after TCRalphabeta/CD19-depleted stem cell transplant. The sequence was obtained from a male patient aged 10 to 17 who had a stem cell transplant for acute myeloid leukemia, so the T cells may come from the graft donor. The rearranged chain carries TRBV6-5 and TRBJ2-4; possibly the D gene is TRBD1, per 6 matching bases. The DNA sequence is given as TGTGCCAGCAGTTACTCTTCGGAAGGGGGAAACATTCAGTACTTC. It is translated as CASSYSSEGGNIQYF.